This entry features one T cell receptor (beta chain) sequence. This clonotype was counted many times. The target of this receptor is not known. Base qualities are not recorded, but no much larger clone differs from it by a single base. These data come from a study of T cells in Graves' hyperthyroidism and ophthalmopathy (dated by TCRdb to about 2019). Regarding the research as a whole: Peripheral blood samples were taken at the time of initial diagnosis, prior to any treatment. In roughly six Graves' hyperthyroidism patients, the study also compared T-cell repertoires from thyroid tissue with T-cell repertoires from blood. Whether ophthalmopathy could be predicted prospectively was tested in an independent validation cohort made up of 18 to 20 hyperthyroidism patients plus 17 patients who later progressed to ophthalmopathy. The 90 to 100 discovery patients were randomly split 7:3 into training and test sets. After blood sampling, hyperthyroidism patients were treated with methimazole at a starting dose of 30 mg daily, and ophthalmopathy patients were treated with high-dose intravenous methylprednisolone. According to the paper, TCR Vbeta CDR3 sequencing was carried out on roughly 130 peripheral blood samples, which came from around 43 ophthalmopathy, under 85 hyperthyroidism and approximately 17 progressor patients. TCR V-J signatures able to tell the groups apart were searched for in a discovery cohort of 90 to 100 patients, of whom around 42 had Graves' ophthalmopathy and 55 to 60 had stable Graves' hyperthyroidism.

The CDR3 holds 14 amino acids from the cysteine to the phenylalanine. The sequence is cut down to CDR3 DNA, 42 bases in frame from base 1. Deletion took 2 bases off V and 1 base off J, with a span of 8 bases between the germline ends. The germline V gene (reference sequence) provides CDR1 SEHNR and CDR2 FQNEAQ. The paper's findings and limits, for the study overall: Most expanded thyroid clonotypes (frequency above 0.001) were also found in blood, which suggests that blood repertoires may mirror thyroid immune responses. A model built on a 13 V-J signature distinguished ophthalmopathy from stable hyperthyroidism, reaching about 88% sensitivity and under 84% specificity in cross-validation and 80%/75% in testing. In validation, progression to ophthalmopathy was predicted by the model with 70% to 71% sensitivity and 72% to 85% specificity, a median of roughly six months before onset. No statistical method was used to fix the sample size in advance, and group allocation was not hidden from the investigators.

Amplification of TCR beta CDR3 regions was carried out from RNA transcripts. For the first round of RT-PCR on the TCR CDR3, the HTBI primer set was used together with the Qiagen OneStep RT-PCR kit. Libraries were constructed in a second round of multiplex PCR, after which size selection and purification were performed. Sequencing of the libraries was done on an Illumina HiSeq2000 using paired-end 100 bp reads. Per the source publication's procedure: SOAPnuke was used to process the raw data, removing reads that contained adapters or uncalled bases, had a mean Phred below 15, or lacked an exact match to the constant primer or identifier. COPE v1.2.5 was used to merge high-quality paired reads, and clonotypes were defined as unique nucleotide sequences. MiTCR v1.1 was used to align clonotypes to the IMGT TRBV, TRBD and TRBJ reference segments. The analysis was restricted to V-J combinations with a frequency above 0.0001, which together covered 99.2% of the repertoires. The TCS score was defined as F50 (clonal expansion) divided by E x V (chaos), with BLOSUM62-based TCRdist calculated between CDR3 peptides within each V-J. Welch's t-statistics and random forest reduced around 550 V-J features to 10 to 15, which were used in a naive Bayes classifier (R e1071). Using fastp at Q25 and MiXCR, TCRdb reprocessed the public reads and kept productive beta chains. Every entry covers one CDR3 protein and lists the most common genes and DNA from its rows. TCRdb's processing, not the study's, gives the V and J calls here. The sample yields under 400,000 distinct CDR3 sequences; roughly 18% were counted once. Of the sample, around 50% falls within the top ten clones.

A patient counted as having stable Graves' hyperthyroidism if no progression to ophthalmopathy occurred over 18 months of follow-up. Hyperthyroidism patients were newly diagnosed, with disease duration under 2 months, and aged 18 to 65 years. Patients with uncontrolled infections, other autoimmune diseases, pregnancy or lactation were excluded. Clinical symptoms, serum thyroxine and TRAb, thyroid ultrasound, and orbital computed tomography formed the basis for the diagnoses. PBMCs were separated from 7.5 to 10 ml of fresh peripheral blood using Ficoll-Paque density gradient centrifugation. Total RNA was extracted using Trizol reagent, and RNA quality was assessed on an Agilent 2100 Bioanalyzer.

The receptor chain draws on TRBV7-9 and TRBJ1-1; the D gene assignment is ambiguous. The sample comprised blood. The clonotype comes from a woman aged 45-59 years with Graves' hyperthyroidism. The CDR3 corresponds to CASSLRTENTEAFF. The DNA reads as follows: TGTGCCAGCAGCTTAAGGACTGAGAACACTGAAGCTTTCTTT.